The clone carrying this TCR beta chain was seen many times. The antigen is undetermined. Germline trimming cut 4 bases from V and 2 bases from J; bases unmatched to any gene: 3. This CDR3 region has 17 residues. Looked up from germline, CDR1 is KGHDR and CDR2 is SFDVKD. Together with a sample-barcoded 5' primer, a J-beta primer mix was included in a second PCR lasting about 6 to 11 cycles. Every sample gave at least 2.5 million paired-end reads containing CDR3. Via MiXCR, TCRdb re-called the 5' RACE reads, giving one row per CDR3 protein. The sample consists of just under 750,000 distinct CDR3 sequences, approximately 21% of them appearing once. The sample is drawn from a study of blood T cells in healthy people across ages. Whole-study findings and limits: Samples with more naive T cells showed higher observed beta diversity. Higher diversity and more naive CD4+ cells were features of long-lived donors, compared to aged donors.

The chain has TRBV24-1 and TRBJ2-3; TRBD2 agrees at 15 bases. The TCR originated in a man aged 70-80 years in good health. The specimen sequenced was blood. The CDR3: CATSERTSGRATDTQYF. In DNA, the CDR3 is TGTGCCACCAGTGAACGGACTAGCGGGAGGGCCACAGATACGCAGTATTTT.